Described below is a single T cell receptor (beta chain) sequence and its context. Its antigen remains unknown. The sample is drawn from a study of cytomegalovirus exposure and HLA in healthy donors. This CDR3 contains 15 residues. Trimming shortened V by 2 bases and J by 7 bases, and 14 bases separated the two germline ends. Germline V gene lookup returns CDR1 LNHDA and CDR2 SQIVND (reference sequence). Study-level findings and limits: Among donors in an Asian-associated ancestry cluster, a later analysis reportedly found fewer N-insertions than the roughly 610-donor mean. Roughly uniform depth of sequencing across donors was assumed in presence/absence analyses. In a later analysis, V- and J-gene trimming of beta chains associated with a DCLRE1C missense variant, replicated independently.

Both 60 Vbeta primers and 13 Jbeta primers went into the PCR. Generated by immunoSEQ multiplex PCR, the TCRdb table keeps only in-frame clones and is missing some. The sample comprises 52,000 or so clones, approximately 78% of which are singletons, and approximately 1.4% rests with the top ten. The specimen was PBMCs. The chain is built from TRBV19 and TRBJ1-4; D is unresolved. The TCR sequence derives from a female donor in good health and CMV-seronegative. The DNA of the CDR3 is TGTGCCAGTAGTATACGGGCCCCGGGAAGTGAAAAACTGTTTTTT. It codes for CASSIRAPGSEKLFF.